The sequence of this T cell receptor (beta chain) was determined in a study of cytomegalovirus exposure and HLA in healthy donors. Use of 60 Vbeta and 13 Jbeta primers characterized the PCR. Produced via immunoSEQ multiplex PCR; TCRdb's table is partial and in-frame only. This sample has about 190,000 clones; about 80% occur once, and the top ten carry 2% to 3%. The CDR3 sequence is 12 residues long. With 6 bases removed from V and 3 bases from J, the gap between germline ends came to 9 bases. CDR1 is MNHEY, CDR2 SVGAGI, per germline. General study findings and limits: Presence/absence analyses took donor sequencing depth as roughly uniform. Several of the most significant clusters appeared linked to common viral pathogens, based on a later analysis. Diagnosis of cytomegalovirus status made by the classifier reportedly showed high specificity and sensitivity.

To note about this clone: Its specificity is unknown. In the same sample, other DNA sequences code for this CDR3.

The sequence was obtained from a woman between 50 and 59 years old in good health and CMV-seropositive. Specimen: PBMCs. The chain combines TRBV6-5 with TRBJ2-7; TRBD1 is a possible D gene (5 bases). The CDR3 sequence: CASRRTGYEQYF. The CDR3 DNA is TGTGCCAGCAGACGTACAGGCTACGAGCAGTACTTC.